A single sample gave rise to the 18 T cell receptor beta chains below, sequenced in a study of breast tumors, draining lymph nodes, adjacent tissues. In TCRdb, the multiplex PCR reads were re-called with MiXCR into one record per CDR3 protein. The sample lists about 52,000 distinct CDR3 sequences, under 55% occurring once. Sequencing was done on a sample of breast tumor tissue. Source of these receptors: a female donor with breast cancer. Some clones in this sample may be carry-over from other donors' samples.

The J gene is TRBJ2-1, the V gene TRBV5-6; 11 bases agree with TRBD2. The germline gives CDR1 SGHDT, CDR2 YYEEEE. The CDR3 extends over 15 amino acids. Trimming at V came to 2 bases and at J to 7 bases, leaving 5 bases not matched to a gene. CDR3 in DNA: TGTGCCAGCAGCTTTATCACTAGCGGGAGTAATGAGCAGTTCTTC. Encoded protein: CASSFITSGSNEQFF.

This clonotype was recorded many times. The chain combines TRBV5-1 with TRBJ2-1; 7 bases are a match to TRBD1. Losses at the gene ends were 1 base for V and 4 bases for J; bases not matched to a gene: 8. The CDR3 runs 16 residues. Germline V gene data show CDR1 as SGHRS and CDR2 as YFSETQ. The CDR3 DNA reads TGCGCCAGCAGCTTGCAGGGACAGTGGGCTTACAATGAGCAGTTCTTC. This sequence encodes CASSLQGQWAYNEQFF.

This clonotype has at least ten counts. This may come from a read error, since a much larger clone is one base off. J is TRBJ1-2 and V is TRBV7-3, with 11 positions matching TRBD1. This CDR3 is built from 15 residues. The germline gives CDR1 SGHTA, CDR2 FQGTGA. Here the CDR3 DNA reads TGTGCCAGCAGCCCCACCGGGACAGGGGGGCAAGGCTACCCCTTC. It is translated as CASSPTGTGGQGYPF.

The genes are TRBV9 and TRBJ2-3, with TRBD2 matching 8 bases. Germline V gives CDR1 SGDLS, CDR2 YYNGEE. This CDR3 spans 16 amino acids. The V and J ends lost 2 bases and 2 bases, in that order; junction bases with no gene match: 7. The CDR3 here is CASSVQGAGDTDTQYF. DNA for the CDR3: TGTGCCAGCAGCGTCCAGGGAGCGGGGGACACAGATACGCAGTATTTT.

This clonotype appeared many times. V usage is TRBV28 and J usage is TRBJ2-1; no reliable D call. Germline CDR1 and CDR2: MDHEN and SYDVKM. The CDR3 consists of 13 residues. The V and J ends lost 7 bases and 5 bases respectively, with 12 bases between them. DNA for the CDR3: TGTGCCAGCATTTCTCCCGTTAACAATGAGCAGTTCTTC. Protein product: CASISPVNNEQFF.

To note about this clonotype: Relative to the germline gene, one junction end is altered; a read error may explain this. The chain uses TRBV6-6 and TRBJ2-2; 9 positions match TRBD2. This CDR3 has 14 amino acids. Germline V CDR1 and CDR2: MNHNY, SVGAGI (reference sequence). DNA for the CDR3: TGTGCCAGCAGTTACCCCTTTGTGAGCGGGGGGCTGCTTTTT. The encoded protein is CASSYPFVSGGLLF.

About this clonotype itself: Being one base from a much bigger clone, this may be a read error. This chain joins TRBV30 and TRBJ2-1; 11 bases agree with TRBD1. In germline, CDR1 is GTSNPN, CDR2 SVGIG (reference sequence). The junction had 3 bases not matched to a gene; V was cut back by 2 bases and J by 9 bases. There are 13 residues in the CDR3. CDR3 protein: CAWSWTGGSEQFF. The CDR3 DNA follows: TGTGCCTGGAGTTGGACAGGGGGCAGTGAGCAGTTCTTC. The full variable domain, completed using reference TRBV30 and TRBJ2-1, is SQTIHQWPATLVQPVGSPLSLECTVEGTSNPNLYWYRQAAGRGLQLLFYSVGIGQISSEVPQNLSASRPQDRQFILSSKKLLLSDSGFYLCAWSWTGGSEQFFGPGTRLTVL.

This clonotype was counted once. The genes are TRBV18 and TRBJ1-2; 7 positions match TRBD1. The CDR3 covers 15 residues. V was clipped by 5 bases and J by 0 bases; unmatched bases: 6. Looked up from germline, CDR1 is KGHSH and CDR2 is LQKENI. The CDR3 sequence: CASSAGQASNYGYTF. For the CDR3, the DNA is TGTGCCAGCTCAGCCGGACAGGCTTCTAACTATGGCTACACCTTC.

As for this clonotype: At one end, the junction sequence differs from germline, possibly due to a read error. This chain uses TRBV9 with TRBJ2-5; 7 bases line up with TRBD1. The CDR3 totals 14 residues. The germline CDR1 and CDR2 sequences are SGDLS and YYNGEE. The CDR3 DNA reads TGTGCCAGCAGCTTGGCCGGGACAGAAGAGACCCAGTGCTTC. This sequence encodes CASSLAGTEETQCF.

This clonotype appeared many times. V and J are TRBV5-6 and TRBJ2-7, with D unresolved. The germline V gene has CDR1 SGHDT and CDR2 YYEEEE. This CDR3 is 14 amino acids long. Trimming cost V 0 bases and J 7 bases, with 14 bases left between them. The CDR3 DNA reads TGTGCCAGCAGCTTGGAGGGCTCCTTGGGGGAGCAGTACTTC. Encoded protein: CASSLEGSLGEQYF.

This chain connects TRBV30 to TRBJ1-6; no clear D gene. Per the germline V gene, CDR1 is GTSNPN and CDR2 is SVGIG (reference sequence). The CDR3 consists of 16 residues. V lost 2 bases to trimming and J lost 8 bases, with 19 bases between them. The DNA of the CDR3 is TGTGCCTGGAGTCAGTGGGGAGGGCACGATGATTCACCCCTCCACTTT. Translation: CAWSQWGGHDDSPLHF.

Ten or more counts support this clonotype. The chain carries TRBV29-1 and TRBJ2-1; the match to TRBD1 covers 7 bases. Trimming took 6 bases from V and 6 from J; bases not matched to a gene: 11. The CDR3 has 14 residues. Germline V CDR1 and CDR2: SQVTM, ANQGSEA. The CDR3 protein is CSVGPGTDSNEQFF. CDR3 in DNA: TGCAGCGTGGGGCCCGGGACAGATTCCAATGAGCAGTTCTTC.

This chain joins TRBV5-1 and TRBJ2-1, with 14 bases aligning to TRBD2. Germline CDR1 reads SGHRS; CDR2 reads YFSETQ. This CDR3 is 17 amino acids long. Trimming removed 1 base from V and 12 bases from J; junction bases left unmatched: 12. The CDR3 is CASSLRGLAGAPDTQFF. CDR3 in DNA: TGCGCCAGCAGCTTGAGGGGACTAGCGGGAGCTCCTGATACGCAGTTCTTC.

The genes are TRBV20-1 and TRBJ2-7; possible D gene TRBD2, 5 bases. The CDR3 spans 11 residues. CDR1 is DFQATT, CDR2 SNEGSKA, per germline (reference sequence). Trimming removed 6 bases at V and 5 bases at J, with 11 bases between. This CDR3 reads CSAQKEDEQYF. Written as DNA, the CDR3 is TGCAGTGCGCAAAAGGAGGACGAGCAGTACTTC.

The chain is built from TRBV20-1 and TRBJ2-1, with D perhaps TRBD2 (6 bases). This CDR3 is 17 amino acids long. Between the trimmed V and J ends, which lost 1 base and 12 bases, there was a span of 28 bases. Looked up from germline, CDR1 is DFQATT and CDR2 is SNEGSKA (reference sequence). CDR3 in DNA: TGCAGTGCTAGAGTACTAGCAGGAGGAAGCTCCTACAACGGGCAGTTCTTC. Its protein is CSARVLAGGSSYNGQFF.

There are many counts of this clonotype. The V and J genes are TRBV7-8 and TRBJ1-1, with 7 bases matching TRBD1. The CDR3 consists of 14 residues. CDR1 is SGHVS and CDR2 is FQNEAQ in the germline V gene. J gave up 4 bases and V 5 bases, and 7 bases lay outside the gene matches. This CDR3 reads CASSPGGLSTEAFF. For the CDR3, the DNA is TGTGCCAGCAGCCCAGGGGGATTGAGCACTGAAGCTTTCTTT. The full variable domain, completed using reference TRBV7-8 and TRBJ1-1, is GAGVSQSPRYKVAKRGQDVALRCDPISGHVSLFWYQQALGQGPEFLTYFQNEAQLDKSGLPSDRFFAERPEGSVSTLKIQRTQQEDSAVYLCASSPGGLSTEAFFGQGTRLTVV.

At least ten counts were recorded for this clonotype. The rearrangement joins TRBV19 to TRBJ2-1, with 7 bases matching TRBD2. V dropped 4 bases and J dropped 7; count of bases not matched to a gene: 13. CDR3 size: 16 residues. Germline-derived CDR1 and CDR2 are LNHDA and SQIVND (reference sequence). CDR3 nucleotides: TGTGCCAGTAGTAGCCTCGGGACTACCTCGTGGAATGAGCAGTTCTTC. Translated, it gives CASSSLGTTSWNEQFF.

Ten or more counts support this clonotype. The chain has TRBV13 and TRBJ2-1; TRBD2 agrees at 9 bases. CDR1 and CDR2 from the germline V gene are PRHDT and FYEKMQ (reference sequence). This CDR3 has 17 amino acids. With 5 bases clipped from V and 3 bases from J, the junction kept 11 bases outside the gene matches. The CDR3 coding sequence is TGTGCCAGCAGCCAATCCCCCGGGACTAGCAGCTACAATGAGCAGTTCTTC. Translated: CASSQSPGTSSYNEQFF.